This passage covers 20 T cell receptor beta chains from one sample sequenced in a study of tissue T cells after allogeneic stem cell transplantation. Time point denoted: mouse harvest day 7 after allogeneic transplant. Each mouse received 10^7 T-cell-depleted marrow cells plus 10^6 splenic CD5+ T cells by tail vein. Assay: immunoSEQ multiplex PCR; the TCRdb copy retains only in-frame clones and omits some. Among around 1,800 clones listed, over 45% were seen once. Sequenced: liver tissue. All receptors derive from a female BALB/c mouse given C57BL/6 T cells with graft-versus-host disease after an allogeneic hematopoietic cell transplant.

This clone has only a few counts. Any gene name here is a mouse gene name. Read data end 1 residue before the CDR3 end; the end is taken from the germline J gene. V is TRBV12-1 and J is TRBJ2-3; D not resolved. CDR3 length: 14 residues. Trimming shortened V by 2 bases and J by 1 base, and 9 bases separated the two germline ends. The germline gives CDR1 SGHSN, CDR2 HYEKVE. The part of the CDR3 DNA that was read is TGTGCCAGCTCTCCTGGTCTGGGTGCAGAAACGCTGTAT. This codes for CASSPGLGAETLY. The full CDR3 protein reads CASSPGLGAETLYF.

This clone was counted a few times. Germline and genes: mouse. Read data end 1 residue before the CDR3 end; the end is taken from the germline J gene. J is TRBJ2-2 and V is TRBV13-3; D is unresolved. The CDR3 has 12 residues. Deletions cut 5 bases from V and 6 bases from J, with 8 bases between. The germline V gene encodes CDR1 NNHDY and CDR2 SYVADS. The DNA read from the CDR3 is TGTGCCAGCAGGCCCGGATCCGGGCAGCTCTAC. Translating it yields CASRPGSGQLY. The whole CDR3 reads CASRPGSGQLYF.

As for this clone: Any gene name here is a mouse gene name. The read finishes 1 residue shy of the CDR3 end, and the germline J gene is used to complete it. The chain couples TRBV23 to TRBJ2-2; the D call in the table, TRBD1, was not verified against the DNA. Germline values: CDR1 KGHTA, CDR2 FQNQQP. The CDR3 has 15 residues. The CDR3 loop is CSSSQSARNTGQLYF. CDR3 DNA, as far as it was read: TGCTCCAGCAGTCAATCCGCCAGAAACACCGGGCAGCTCTAC.

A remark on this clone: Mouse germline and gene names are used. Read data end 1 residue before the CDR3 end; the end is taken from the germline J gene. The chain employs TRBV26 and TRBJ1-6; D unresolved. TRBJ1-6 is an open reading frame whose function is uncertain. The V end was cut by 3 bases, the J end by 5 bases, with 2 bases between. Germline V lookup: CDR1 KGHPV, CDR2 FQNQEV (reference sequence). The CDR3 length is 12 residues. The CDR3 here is CASSLDNSPLYF. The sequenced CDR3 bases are TGTGCCAGCAGTCTAGATAATTCGCCCCTCTAC.

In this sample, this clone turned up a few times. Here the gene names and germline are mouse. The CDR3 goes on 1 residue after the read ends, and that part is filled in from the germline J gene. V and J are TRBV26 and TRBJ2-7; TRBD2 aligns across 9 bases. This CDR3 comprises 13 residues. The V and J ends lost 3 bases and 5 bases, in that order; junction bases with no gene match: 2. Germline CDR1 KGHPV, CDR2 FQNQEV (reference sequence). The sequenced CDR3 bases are TGTGCCAGCAGTCTCCTGGGGGGGGATGAACAGTAC. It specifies CASSLLGGDEQY. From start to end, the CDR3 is CASSLLGGDEQYF.

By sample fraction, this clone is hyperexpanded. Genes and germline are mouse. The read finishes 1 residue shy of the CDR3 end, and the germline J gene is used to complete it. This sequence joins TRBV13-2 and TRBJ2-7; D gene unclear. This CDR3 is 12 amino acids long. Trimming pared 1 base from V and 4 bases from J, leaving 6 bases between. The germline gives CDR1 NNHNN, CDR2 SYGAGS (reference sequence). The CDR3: CASGDQVYEQYF. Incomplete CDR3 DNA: TGTGCCAGCGGTGATCAGGTTTATGAACAGTAC.

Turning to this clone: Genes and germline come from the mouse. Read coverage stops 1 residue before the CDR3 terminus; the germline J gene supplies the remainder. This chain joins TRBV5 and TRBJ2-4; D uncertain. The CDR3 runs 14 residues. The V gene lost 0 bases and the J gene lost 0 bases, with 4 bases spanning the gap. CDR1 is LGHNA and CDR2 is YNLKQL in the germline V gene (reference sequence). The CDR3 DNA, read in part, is TGTGCCAGCAGCCAAGACAATAGTCAAAACACCTTGTAC. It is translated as CASSQDNSQNTLY. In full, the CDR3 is CASSQDNSQNTLYF.

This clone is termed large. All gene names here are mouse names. Partial CDR3 DNA: TGTGCCAGCAGCTTAGGGCAGGGGAGCTCCTATGAACAGTAC. This encodes CASSLGQGSSYEQY. The complete CDR3 reads CASSLGQGSSYEQYF. The chain couples TRBV3 to TRBJ2-7, with D perhaps TRBD1 (6 bases). The CDR3 is cut off 1 residue early in the read; its end comes from the germline J gene. CDR3 length: 15 amino acids. Per the germline V gene, CDR1 is SNHLY and CDR2 is FYNGKV (reference sequence). The ends were cut back, 1 base at V and 0 bases at J, with 10 bases in the middle.

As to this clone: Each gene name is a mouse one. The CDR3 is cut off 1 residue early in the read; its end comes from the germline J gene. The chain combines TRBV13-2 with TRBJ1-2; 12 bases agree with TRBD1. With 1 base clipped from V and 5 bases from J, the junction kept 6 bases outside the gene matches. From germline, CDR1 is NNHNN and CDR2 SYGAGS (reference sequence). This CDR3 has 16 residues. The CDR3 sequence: CASGDRGQGARSDYTF. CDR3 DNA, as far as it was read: TGTGCCAGCGGTGATAGGGGACAGGGGGCGAGGTCCGACTACACC.

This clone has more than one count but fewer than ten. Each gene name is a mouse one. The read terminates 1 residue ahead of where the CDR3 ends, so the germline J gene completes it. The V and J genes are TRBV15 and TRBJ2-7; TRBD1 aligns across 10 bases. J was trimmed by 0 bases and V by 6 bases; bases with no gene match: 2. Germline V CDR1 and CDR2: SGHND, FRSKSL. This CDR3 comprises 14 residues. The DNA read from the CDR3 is TGTGCCAGCAGGGACAGGGGGTCCTCCTATGAACAGTAC. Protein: CASRDRGSSYEQY. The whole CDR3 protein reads CASRDRGSSYEQYF.

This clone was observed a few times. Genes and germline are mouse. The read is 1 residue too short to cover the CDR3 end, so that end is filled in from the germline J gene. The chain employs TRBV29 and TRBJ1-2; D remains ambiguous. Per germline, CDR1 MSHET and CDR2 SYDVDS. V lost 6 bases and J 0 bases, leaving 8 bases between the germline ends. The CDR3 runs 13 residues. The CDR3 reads CASRGSANSDYTF. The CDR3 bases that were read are TGTGCTAGCAGAGGCAGCGCAAACTCCGACTACACC. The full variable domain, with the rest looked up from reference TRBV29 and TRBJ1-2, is DMKVTQMPRYLIKRMGENVLLECGQDMSHETMYWYRQDPGLGLQLIYISYDVDSNSEGDIPKGYRVSRKKREHFSLILDSAKTNQTSVYFCASRGSANSDYTFGSGTRLLVI.

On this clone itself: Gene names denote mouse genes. The covered CDR3 bases are TGCTCCAGCAGTCCCCTGGGGGGAAACACCGGGCAGCTCTAC. Translation: CSSSPLGGNTGQLY. The whole CDR3 sequence reads CSSSPLGGNTGQLYF. The chain employs TRBV23 and TRBJ2-2; whether TRBD2, the table's D call, matches the DNA was not checked. The read gets to within 1 residue of the CDR3 end, and the germline J gene fills in the rest. Per germline, CDR1 KGHTA and CDR2 FQNQQP. There are 15 residues in the CDR3.

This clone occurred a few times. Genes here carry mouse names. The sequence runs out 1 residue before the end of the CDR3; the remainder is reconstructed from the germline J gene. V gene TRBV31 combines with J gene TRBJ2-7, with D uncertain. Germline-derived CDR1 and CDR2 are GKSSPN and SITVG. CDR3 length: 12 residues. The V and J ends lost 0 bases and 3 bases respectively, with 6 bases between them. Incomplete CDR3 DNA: TGTGCCTGGAGTCTAGGAGTCTATGAACAGTAC. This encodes CAWSLGVYEQY. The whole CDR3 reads CAWSLGVYEQYF. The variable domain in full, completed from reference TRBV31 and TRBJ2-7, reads AQTIHQWPVAEIKAVGSPLSLGCTIKGKSSPNLYWYWQATGGTLQQLFYSITVGQVESVVQLNLSASRPKDDQFILSTEKLLLSHSGFYLCAWSLGVYEQYFGPGTRLTVL.

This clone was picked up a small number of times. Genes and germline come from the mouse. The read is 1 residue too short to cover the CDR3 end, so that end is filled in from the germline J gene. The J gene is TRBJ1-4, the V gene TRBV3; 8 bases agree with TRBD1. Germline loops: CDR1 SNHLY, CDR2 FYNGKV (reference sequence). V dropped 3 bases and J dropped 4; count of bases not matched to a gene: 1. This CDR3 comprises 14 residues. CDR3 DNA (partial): TGTGCCAGCAGCTTGGACAGGGACAACGAAAGATTATTT. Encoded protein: CASSLDRDNERLF. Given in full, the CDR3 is CASSLDRDNERLFF.

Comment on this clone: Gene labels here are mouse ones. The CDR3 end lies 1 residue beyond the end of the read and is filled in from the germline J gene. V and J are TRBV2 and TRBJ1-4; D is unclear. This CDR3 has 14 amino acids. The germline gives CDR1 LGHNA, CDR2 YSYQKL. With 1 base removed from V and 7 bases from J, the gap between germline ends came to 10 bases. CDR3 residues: CASSQGGGGERLFF. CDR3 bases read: TGTGCCAGCAGCCAAGGGGGTGGAGGCGAAAGATTATTT.

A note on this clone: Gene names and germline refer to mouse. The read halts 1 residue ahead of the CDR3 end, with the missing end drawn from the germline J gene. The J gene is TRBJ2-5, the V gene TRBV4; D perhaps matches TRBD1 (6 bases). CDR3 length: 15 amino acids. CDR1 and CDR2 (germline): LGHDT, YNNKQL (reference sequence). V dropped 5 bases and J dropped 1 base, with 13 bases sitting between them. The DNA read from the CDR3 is TGTGCCAGCAGCCTCGGGACAAAAGACCAAGACACCCAGTAC. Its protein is CASSLGTKDQDTQY. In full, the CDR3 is CASSLGTKDQDTQYF.

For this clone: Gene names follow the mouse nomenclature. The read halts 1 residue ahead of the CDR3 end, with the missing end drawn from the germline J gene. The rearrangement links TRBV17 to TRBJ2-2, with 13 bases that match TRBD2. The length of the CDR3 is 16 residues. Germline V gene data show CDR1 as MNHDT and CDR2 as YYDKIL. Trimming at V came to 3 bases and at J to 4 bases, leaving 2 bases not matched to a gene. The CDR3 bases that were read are TGTGCTAGCAGTAGGGACTGGGGGGGCGTCACCGGGCAGCTCTAC. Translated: CASSRDWGGVTGQLY. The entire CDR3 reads CASSRDWGGVTGQLYF.

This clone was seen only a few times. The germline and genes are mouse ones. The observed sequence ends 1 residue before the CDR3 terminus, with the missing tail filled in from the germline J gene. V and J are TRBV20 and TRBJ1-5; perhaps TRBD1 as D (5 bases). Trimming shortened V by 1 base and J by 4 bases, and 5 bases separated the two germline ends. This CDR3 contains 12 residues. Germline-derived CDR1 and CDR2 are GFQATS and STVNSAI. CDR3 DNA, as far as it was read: TGTGGTGCTAGGGGACAGAACCAGGCTCCGCTT. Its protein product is CGARGQNQAPL. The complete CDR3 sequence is CGARGQNQAPLF.

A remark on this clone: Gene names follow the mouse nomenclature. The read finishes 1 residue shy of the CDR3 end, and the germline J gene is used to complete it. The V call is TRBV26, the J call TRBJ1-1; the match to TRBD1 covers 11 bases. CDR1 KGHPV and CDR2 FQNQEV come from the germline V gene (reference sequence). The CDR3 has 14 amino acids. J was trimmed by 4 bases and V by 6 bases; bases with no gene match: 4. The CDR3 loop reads CASSPGQGGTEVFF. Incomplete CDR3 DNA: TGTGCCAGCAGCCCGGGACAGGGGGGCACAGAAGTCTTC.

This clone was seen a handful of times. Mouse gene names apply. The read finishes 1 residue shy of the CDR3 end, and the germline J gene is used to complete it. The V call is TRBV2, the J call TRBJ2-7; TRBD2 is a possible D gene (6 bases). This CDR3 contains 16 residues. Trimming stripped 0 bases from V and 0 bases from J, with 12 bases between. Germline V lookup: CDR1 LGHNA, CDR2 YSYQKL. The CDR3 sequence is CASSQDPWGYSYEQYF. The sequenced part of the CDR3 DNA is TGTGCCAGCAGCCAAGATCCCTGGGGCTACTCCTATGAACAGTAC.